The 9 T cell receptor beta chains below all came from one sample that was sequenced in a study of PD-L1 blockade in urothelial cancer. TCRdb keeps only in-frame clones here, not all; method: immunoSEQ multiplex PCR. The sample has fewer than 35,000 clones, 80% seen once; the top ten hold 2% to 2.5%. The sequencing used PBMCs, collected around atezolizumab (anti-PD-L1) treatment. The receptors come from a man aged 45-65 years with urothelial cancer.

The gene calls are TRBV18 and TRBJ2-5, with TRBD1 identical over 8 bases. Trimming cost V 3 bases and J 5 bases; bases outside gene matches: 5. The CDR3 is made up of 14 amino acids. Germline CDR1 and CDR2: KGHSH and LQKENI. Here the CDR3 reads CASSPGQGGETQYF. In DNA form, the CDR3 reads TGTGCCAGCTCACCTGGACAGGGTGGGGAGACCCAGTACTTC.

The rearrangement uses TRBV10-3 and TRBJ2-2, with 8 nucleotides matching TRBD2. After removal of 8 bases from V and 4 bases from J, the junction contained 0 bases not matched to a gene. The germline CDR1 and CDR2 sequences are ENHRY and SYGVKD. The CDR3 has 12 residues. This chain's CDR3 is CAIRGGTGELFF. CDR3 nucleotide sequence: TGTGCCATCCGGGGGGGCACCGGGGAGCTGTTTTTT.

The chain uses TRBV27 and TRBJ2-7, with D possibly TRBD2 on 6 matching bases. V was pared by 7 bases and J by 10 bases, with 41 bases between. The CDR3 runs 20 residues. The germline gives CDR1 MNHEY, CDR2 SMNVEV (reference sequence). This chain's CDR3 is CASTCAGWGVTSLRIEHQYF. The CDR3 DNA follows: TGTGCCAGCACCTGCGCAGGGTGGGGGGTCACCTCATTACGCATCGAACATCAGTACTTC.

V is TRBV4-1 and J is TRBJ2-3; a possible D gene is TRBD1 (5 bases). Trimming shortened V by 1 base and J by 5 bases, and 13 bases separated the two germline ends. CDR1 is MGHRA and CDR2 is YSYEKL in the germline V gene. CDR3 size: 15 residues. CDR3 region: CASSQVQGPGDTQYF. DNA of the CDR3: TGCGCCAGCAGCCAAGTTCAGGGCCCAGGAGATACGCAGTATTTT.

The V call is TRBV19, the J call TRBJ1-1, with D perhaps matching TRBD1 (5 bases). The CDR3 contains 11 residues. Germline values: CDR1 LNHDA, CDR2 SQIVND (reference sequence). V lost 7 bases to trimming and J lost 7 bases, with 10 bases between them. The CDR3 is CASKGRVEAFF. The CDR3 region has the DNA TGTGCCAGTAAAGGCAGGGTTGAAGCTTTCTTT.

Note on this clone: The junction does not match germline at one end; this may be a read error. This chain joins TRBV7-3 and TRBJ2-3; TRBD2 agrees at 12 bases. The germline V gene encodes CDR1 SGHTA and CDR2 FQGTGA. The CDR3 is 20 residues long. The CDR3, as DNA: TGTGCCAGCAGCCTAACGGTGACTAGCGGGAGAGGGGGAAACACAGATACGCAGTATTTT. It yields the protein CASSLTVTSGRGGNTDTQYF.

The V and J genes are TRBV6-6 and TRBJ1-5, with TRBD1 identical over 7 bases. The J segment lost 3 bases and the V segment lost 8 bases, leaving 7 bases of the junction unmatched. CDR3 size: 14 residues. Germline V gene lookup returns CDR1 MNHNY and CDR2 SVGAGI (reference sequence). The DNA for the CDR3 is TGTGCCAGCGCAAGGACAGGAAACAATCAGCCCCAGCATTTT. This gives the protein CASARTGNNQPQHF.

CDR3 coding DNA: TGTGCCAGCACCACGGGGTCTTCACCCCTCCACTTT. This gives the protein CASTTGSSPLHF. J is TRBJ1-6 and V is TRBV6-5; D unclear. Germline V lookup: CDR1 MNHEY, CDR2 SVGAGI. The CDR3 runs to 12 residues. V lost 7 bases, J lost 9 bases, and 10 bases lay in between.

V and J are TRBV6-1 and TRBJ2-1, with TRBD2 matching 7 bases. Germline V gene data show CDR1 as MNHNS and CDR2 as SASEGT. The trim removed 0 bases at V and 2 bases at J, leaving 1 base unmatched. The CDR3 extends over 15 amino acids. The CDR3 region is CASSEAGGAYNEQFF. The DNA of the CDR3 is TGTGCCAGCAGTGAAGCGGGGGGGGCCTACAATGAGCAGTTCTTC.